These 30 T cell receptor beta chains originate from one sample sequenced in a study of PD-L1 blockade in urothelial cancer. Measured with immunoSEQ multiplex PCR; TCRdb has only the in-frame clones, and not every one. Altogether roughly 17,000 clones are present, around 90% being singletons, with the ten largest covering 5.9%. The material was PBMCs, obtained around atezolizumab (anti-PD-L1) treatment. These receptors were obtained from a man between 50 and 59 years old with urothelial cancer.

The chain carries TRBV5-4 and TRBJ1-3; 9 bases match TRBD1. The CDR3 length is 17 residues. CDR1 and CDR2 from the germline V gene are SGHNT and YYREEE (reference sequence). V lost 4 bases, J lost 0 bases, and 8 bases stayed unmatched. DNA for the CDR3: TGTGCCAGCAGCCTAGGACAGGGGAATCCCTCTGGAAACACCATATATTTT. This translates into CASSLGQGNPSGNTIYF.

This clone has only one observation. The chain couples TRBV30 to TRBJ1-1, with D possibly TRBD1 on 5 matching bases. In germline, CDR1 is GTSNPN, CDR2 SVGIG (reference sequence). The CDR3 spans 15 residues. V was trimmed by 3 bases and J by 5 bases, leaving 19 bases between them. The CDR3 nucleotides read TGTGCCTGGAGCGGCGTAGGCGGGAAGGGGACTGAAGCTTTCTTT. Translated: CAWSGVGGKGTEAFF.

The J gene is TRBJ1-2, the V gene TRBV27; D might be TRBD1 (6 bases). Trimming stripped 7 bases from V and 7 bases from J, with 16 bases between. This CDR3 is 13 amino acids long. The V gene's germline CDR1 is MNHEY and CDR2 SMNVEV (reference sequence). CDR3 nucleotides: TGTGCCAGCACCGGTCAGGGGAAGGGTGGCTACACCTTC. It specifies CASTGQGKGGYTF.

This clone appeared a single time. The chain has TRBV30 and TRBJ2-5; D possibly corresponds to TRBD1 (6 bases). Germline assignment: CDR1 GTSNPN and CDR2 SVGIG (reference sequence). The CDR3 is 12 amino acids. V was trimmed by 5 bases and J by 5 bases, leaving 12 bases between them. DNA for the CDR3: TGTGCCTGGGAGACAGGCTGGGAGACCCAGTACTTC. Residues: CAWETGWETQYF.

The gene calls are TRBV7-9 and TRBJ1-3; possible D gene TRBD1, 6 bases. The V gene's germline CDR1 is SEHNR and CDR2 FQNEAQ (reference sequence). The CDR3 consists of 16 residues. Deletions cut 2 bases from V and 4 bases from J, with 15 bases between. In nucleotides, the CDR3 is TGTGCCAGCAGCTTACTTCAGACAGGTTCGGGAAACACCATATATTTT. Translating gives CASSLLQTGSGNTIYF.

CDR3: CASRYRDSDRNGYTF. In DNA form, the CDR3 reads TGTGCCAGCAGGTACCGGGACAGTGACAGAAATGGCTACACCTTC. The rearrangement uses TRBV2 and TRBJ1-2; the match to TRBD1 covers 7 bases. Germline CDR1 reads SNHLY; CDR2 reads FYNNEI. The V gene end was trimmed by 6 bases and the J gene end by 6 bases; junction bases not matched to a gene: 13. The CDR3 sequence is 15 residues long.

The chain has TRBV5-1 and TRBJ2-3; TRBD2 matches at 8 bases. Trimming took 8 bases from V and 5 from J; bases not matched to a gene: 10. The CDR3 runs 14 residues. The germline CDR1 and CDR2 sequences are SGHRS and YFSETQ. The CDR3 is CASGRTSKRDTQYF. The CDR3 DNA follows: TGCGCCAGTGGTCGGACTAGCAAGCGAGATACGCAGTATTTT. Full variable domain (rest looked up from reference TRBV5-1 and TRBJ2-3): KAGVTQTPRYLIKTRGQQVTLSCSPISGHRSVSWYQQTPGQGLQFLFEYFSETQRNKGNFPGRFSGRQFSNSRSEMNVSTLELGDSALYLCASGRTSKRDTQYFGPGTRLTVL.

The CDR3 protein is CAWSTGVSGNTIYF. CDR3 nucleotide sequence: TGTGCCTGGAGTACAGGAGTCTCTGGAAACACCATATATTTT. The chain links TRBV30 to TRBJ1-3; D may be TRBD1 (5 bases). The CDR3 loop spans 14 amino acids. Germline V CDR1 and CDR2: GTSNPN, SVGIG (reference sequence). The V and J ends lost 2 bases and 0 bases respectively, with 8 bases between them.

This chain connects TRBV2 to TRBJ2-7; D not certain. Deletions cut 4 bases from V and 0 bases from J, with 13 bases between. This CDR3 comprises 15 residues. Germline V gene sequence: CDR1 SNHLY, CDR2 FYNNEI. The chain's CDR3 is CASSVRGSFSYEQYF. The CDR3, as DNA: TGTGCCAGCAGTGTAAGAGGTTCCTTCTCCTACGAGCAGTACTTC. The full variable domain, rest sourced from reference TRBV2 and TRBJ2-7, is EPEVTQTPSHQVTQMGQEVILRCVPISNHLYFYWYRQILGQKVEFLVSFYNNEISEKSEIFDDQFSVERPDGSNFTLKIRSTKLEDSAMYFCASSVRGSFSYEQYFGPGTRLTVT.

The gene calls are TRBV7-3 and TRBJ2-2, with TRBD2 matching over 8 bases. The CDR3 consists of 15 residues. Trimming at V came to 6 bases and at J to 1 base, leaving 4 bases not matched to a gene. The germline V gene encodes CDR1 SGHTA and CDR2 FQGTGA. Written as DNA, the CDR3 is TGTGCCAGCAGTGTACGGGGGGGGAACACCGGGGAGCTGTTTTTT. Translating gives CASSVRGGNTGELFF. Based on the CDR3 plus reference TRBV7-3 and TRBJ2-2, the full variable domain is GAGVSQTPSNKVTEKGKYVELRCDPISGHTALYWYRQSLGQGPEFLIYFQGTGAADDSGLPNDRFFAVRPEGSVSTLKIQRTERGDSAVYLCASSVRGGNTGELFFGEGSRLTVL.

This clone was counted a few times. The chain recombines TRBV27 with TRBJ1-6; weak D call: TRBD1 (5 bases). Trimming took 1 base from V and 10 from J, leaving 17 bases between them. Looked up from germline, CDR1 is MNHEY and CDR2 is SMNVEV (reference sequence). This CDR3 has 16 amino acids. CDR3 bases: TGTGCCAGCAGTTTATTTGTCTCGGGGGTGGTGTCACCCCTCCACTTT. It specifies CASSLFVSGVVSPLHF.

The genes are TRBV9 and TRBJ2-1, with TRBD2 matching 7 bases. The ends lost 4 bases at V and 7 bases at J; junction bases unmatched: 11. Germline-derived CDR1 and CDR2 are SGDLS and YYNGEE. The CDR3 runs 15 residues. Here the CDR3 reads CASSQGGTTLNEQFF. Here the CDR3 DNA reads TGTGCCAGCAGCCAAGGAGGGACTACCCTTAATGAGCAGTTCTTC.

The chain joins TRBV9 to TRBJ2-1, with 10 bases that match TRBD2. The CDR3 loop spans 17 amino acids. Germline loops: CDR1 SGDLS, CDR2 YYNGEE. V was clipped by 0 bases and J by 1 base; unmatched bases: 4. Here the CDR3 reads CASSVVAAGGSYNEQFF. DNA for the CDR3: TGTGCCAGCAGCGTAGTGGCAGCGGGAGGGTCCTACAATGAGCAGTTCTTC.

The chain is built from TRBV6-1 and TRBJ2-4; 8 nucleotides line up with TRBD1. Germline CDR1 reads MNHNS; CDR2 reads SASEGT. Trimming at V came to 2 bases and at J to 2 bases, leaving 5 bases not matched to a gene. The CDR3 totals 16 residues. CDR3 in amino acids: CASSEQQGVSKNIQYF. The CDR3 region has the DNA TGTGCCAGCAGTGAACAACAGGGGGTTTCCAAAAACATTCAGTACTTC.

The V gene is TRBV6-1, the J gene TRBJ2-7, with 9 bases identical to TRBD1. This CDR3 spans 15 amino acids. Losses at the gene ends were 0 bases for V and 2 bases for J; bases not matched to a gene: 2. Germline CDR1 and CDR2: MNHNS and SASEGT. CDR3 in DNA: TGTGCCAGCAGTGAAGCTTGGGACAGGGCCTACGAGCAGTACTTC. Its protein product is CASSEAWDRAYEQYF.

This chain joins TRBV19 and TRBJ1-5; D might be TRBD1 (5 bases). Trimming took 2 bases from V and 1 from J, leaving 9 bases between them. The CDR3 loop spans 15 amino acids. The V gene's germline CDR1 is LNHDA and CDR2 SQIVND (reference sequence). CDR3 in amino acids: CASSISSGSNQPQHF. The CDR3, as DNA: TGTGCCAGTAGTATAAGTTCAGGGAGCAATCAGCCCCAGCATTTT.

The rearrangement uses TRBV6-5 and TRBJ2-7, with TRBD2 matching over 7 bases. Germline V gene data show CDR1 as MNHEY and CDR2 as SVGAGI. Trimming at V came to 11 bases and at J to 3 bases, leaving 13 bases not matched to a gene. The CDR3 length is 14 residues. CDR3 nucleotide sequence: TGTGCCGTCGGGGGGACCCCCAGGCGCTACGAGCAGTACTTC. Protein product: CAVGGTPRRYEQYF.

This sequence joins TRBV7-9 and TRBJ2-7, with TRBD1 identical over 7 bases. This CDR3 is 13 amino acids long. Germline CDR1 SEHNR, CDR2 FQNEAQ (reference sequence). V dropped 10 bases and J dropped 6; count of bases not matched to a gene: 12. In DNA form, the CDR3 reads TGTGCCATCCCCGGGACAGTTCCTGGCGAGCAGTACTTC. Residues: CAIPGTVPGEQYF.

The V and J genes are TRBV5-6 and TRBJ2-1, with TRBD2 identical over 7 bases. Unmatched junction bases numbered 15, after V lost 2 bases and J lost 4 bases. This CDR3 has 18 residues. Germline V gives CDR1 SGHDT, CDR2 YYEEEE. CDR3 DNA sequence: TGTGCCAGCAGCTTTCGCGCAGACGGCGGGGGAAAATACAATGAGCAGTTCTTC. Amino acid sequence: CASSFRADGGGKYNEQFF.

The V and J genes are TRBV27 and TRBJ2-1, with a possible D match to TRBD1 (6 bases). Trimming cost V 6 bases and J 9 bases, with 15 bases left between them. The CDR3 is 13 residues long. Germline CDR1 reads MNHEY; CDR2 reads SMNVEV (reference sequence). CDR3 sequence (DNA): TGTGCCAGCAGCCTGGGGGCGCTGGGTGAGCAGTTCTTC. As protein: CASSLGALGEQFF.

This clone was seen only once. This sequence joins TRBV7-3 and TRBJ1-2; D remains ambiguous. This CDR3 comprises 13 residues. In germline, CDR1 is SGHTA, CDR2 FQGTGA. With 5 bases removed from V and 6 bases from J, the gap between germline ends came to 13 bases. The CDR3 is CASSDGGRNGYTF. The CDR3 nucleotides read TGTGCCAGCAGCGACGGAGGGAGGAATGGCTACACCTTC.

This clone was seen a single time. The chain has TRBV6-5 and TRBJ1-2, with D possibly matching TRBD1 (5 bases). This CDR3 is built from 14 residues. Between the trimmed V and J ends, which lost 4 bases and 5 bases, there was a span of 14 bases. Germline values: CDR1 MNHEY, CDR2 SVGAGI. CDR3 sequence (DNA): TGTGCCAGCAGTTCTTCAGGGATTATGTATGGCTACACCTTC. Protein: CASSSSGIMYGYTF.

V gene TRBV6-4 combines with J gene TRBJ2-3; 10 nucleotides line up with TRBD1. The CDR3 length is 16 residues. V lost 5 bases to trimming and J lost 4 bases; unmatched junction nucleotides: 9. CDR1 and CDR2 from the germline V gene are MRHNA and SNTAGT. CDR3 sequence reads: CASSPNLGQGADTQYF. CDR3 coding DNA: TGTGCCAGCAGTCCAAATCTCGGACAGGGGGCAGATACGCAGTATTTT.

V is TRBV30 and J is TRBJ2-2; D uncertain. CDR3 length: 13 amino acids. V was cut by 0 bases and J by 3 bases, with 5 bases left in between. Germline V gene lookup returns CDR1 GTSNPN and CDR2 SVGIG (reference sequence). Here the CDR3 reads CAWSVLDTGELFF. The CDR3 bases are TGTGCCTGGAGTGTGTTAGACACCGGGGAGCTGTTTTTT.

The chain has TRBV6-1 and TRBJ2-2; 7 bases fit TRBD1. Trimming cost V 1 base and J 4 bases; bases outside gene matches: 3. Germline CDR1 MNHNS, CDR2 SASEGT. The CDR3 runs 15 residues. The CDR3, as DNA: TGTGCCAGCAGTGAAGTGGGACAGAGCACCGGGGAGCTGTTTTTT. Protein product: CASSEVGQSTGELFF.

The rearrangement links TRBV2 to TRBJ2-3; D perhaps matches TRBD1 (5 bases). This CDR3 is built from 18 residues. CDR1 is SNHLY and CDR2 is FYNNEI in the germline V gene. V lost 3 bases and J 2 bases, leaving 21 bases between the germline ends. The CDR3: CASSDRASFLAFTDTQYF. The CDR3 bases are TGTGCCAGCAGTGACAGGGCAAGCTTTTTGGCCTTCACAGATACGCAGTATTTT.

The gene calls are TRBV27 and TRBJ2-1, with a tentative D call TRBD2 (5 bases). Germline CDR1 MNHEY, CDR2 SMNVEV (reference sequence). The CDR3 contains 13 residues. V was pared by 3 bases and J by 8 bases, with 11 bases between. CDR3 DNA sequence: TGTGCCAGCAGTTTTCGGGGTATGCATGAGCAGTTCTTC. This sequence encodes CASSFRGMHEQFF.

V is TRBV7-9 and J is TRBJ2-3; weak D call: TRBD2 (5 bases). The CDR3 totals 14 residues. Trimming left V 5 bases short and J 1 base short, with 10 bases between. In germline, CDR1 is SEHNR, CDR2 FQNEAQ (reference sequence). The DNA of the CDR3 is TGTGCCAGCAGCCCGTCCGGGGGCACAGATACGCAGTATTTT. Protein: CASSPSGGTDTQYF.

The chain combines TRBV7-2 with TRBJ2-2; tentative D call: TRBD1 (6 bases). In germline, CDR1 is SGHTA, CDR2 FQGNSA. Deletions cut 2 bases from V and 4 bases from J, with 11 bases between. The length of the CDR3 is 15 residues. The CDR3 DNA is TGTGCCAGCAGCTTATGGGGGCTTGGCACCGGGGAGCTGTTTTTT. Its translation: CASSLWGLGTGELFF.

The V and J genes are TRBV4-3 and TRBJ2-1; D is uncertain. The CDR3 is 15 amino acids. Per the germline V gene, CDR1 is LGHNA and CDR2 is YSLEER. Trimming left V 0 bases short and J 4 bases short, with 10 bases between. CDR3 in amino acids: CASSQDYNDYNEQFF. The CDR3 DNA follows: TGCGCCAGCAGCCAAGATTACAACGATTACAATGAGCAGTTCTTC.